The clone carrying this T cell receptor beta chain was counted a few times. The antigen remains unidentified. The CDR3 runs 15 residues. Germline V lookup: CDR1 SGHAT, CDR2 FQNNGV. V was cut by 0 bases and J by 4 bases, with 10 bases left in between. Every bit of the isolated RNA underwent reverse transcription, so sequencing read expressed TCRB transcripts. TCRdb's copy holds only in-frame clones and misses some; the assay was immunoSEQ multiplex PCR. The repertoire holds 600,000 to 700,000 clones, with 9.5% to 15% as singletons. The sample comes from a study of beta chain features in type 1 diabetes. The study's findings and limits: In every one of the four CD4+ subsets, TCRB CDR3s were moderately but significantly shorter in Type 1 diabetes patients.

V is TRBV11-2 and J is TRBJ2-1; D gene ambiguous. The clonotype originates from a man aged 30 to 45 with type 1 diabetes. Input material: naive CD4+ T cells from blood. CDR3: CASSLDGQPYNEQFF. The CDR3 DNA is TGTGCCAGCAGCTTAGACGGTCAGCCTTACAATGAGCAGTTCTTC.